These 31 T cell receptor beta chains share one sample of origin, sequenced in a study of T cell clonality in common variable immunodeficiency. These TCRs' antigens remain unknown. Notes on the study in general: Common variable immunodeficiency TCR beta sequences reportedly had fewer deletions and N-nucleotide insertions.

The method was immunoSEQ multiplex PCR; TCRdb's version includes in-frame clones alone and lacks a portion of them. The sample has about 20,000 clones, none seen only once. Sequenced: peripheral blood mononuclear cells. These receptors all come from a human donor with common variable immunodeficiency.

About this clone: The read terminates 3 residues ahead of where the CDR3 ends, so the germline J gene completes it. V is TRBV18 and J is TRBJ2-5, with TRBD2 identical over 13 bases. In germline, CDR1 is KGHSH, CDR2 LQKENI. The trim removed 2 bases at V and 2 bases at J, leaving 11 bases unmatched. The CDR3 length is 19 residues. The sequenced CDR3 bases are TGTGCCAGCTCACCAGGGCTTCGGACTAGCGGGGGTAGTCAAGAGACC. Amino acid sequence: CASSPGLRTSGGSQET. The entire CDR3 protein reads CASSPGLRTSGGSQETQYF. Variable domain in full (rest from reference TRBV18 and TRBJ2-5): NAGVMQNPRHLVRRRGQEARLRCSPMKGHSHVYWYRQLPEEGLKFMVYLQKENIIDESGMPKERFSAEFPKEGPSILRIQQVVRGDSAAYFCASSPGLRTSGGSQETQYFGPGTRLLVL.

This clone was seen at least ten times. The CDR3 end falls 3 residues outside the read, so it is completed with the germline J gene. The genes are TRBV5-6 and TRBJ2-7; D is uncertain. The V gene's germline CDR1 is SGHDT and CDR2 YYEEEE. The CDR3 sequence is 15 residues long. V lost 4 bases and J lost 0, with 14 bases in between. Incomplete CDR3 DNA: TGTGCCAGCAGCCATAAGGGCTCTCCCTCCTACGAG. Amino acid sequence: CASSHKGSPSYE. The whole CDR3 sequence reads CASSHKGSPSYEQYF.

Notes on this clone: The read halts 3 residues ahead of the CDR3 end, with the missing end drawn from the germline J gene. Other DNA sequences in this specimen translate into the identical CDR3. This chain links TRBV7-2 with TRBJ2-7; TRBD2 aligns across 12 bases. Germline V lookup: CDR1 SGHTA, CDR2 FQGNSA. This CDR3 comprises 14 residues. Losses at the gene ends were 7 bases for V and 2 bases for J; bases not matched to a gene: 3. The sequenced part of the CDR3 DNA is TGTGCCAGCACTCCTAGCGGGAGGGCCTACGAG. Protein: CASTPSGRAYE. The CDR3 in full is CASTPSGRAYEQYF. The full variable domain, with the rest looked up from reference TRBV7-2 and TRBJ2-7, is GAGVSQSPSNKVTEKGKDVELRCDPISGHTALYWYRQSLGQGLEFLIYFQGNSAPDKSGLPSDRFSAERTGGSVSTLTIQRTQQEDSAVYLCASTPSGRAYEQYFGPGTRLTVT.

About this clone: Coverage ceases 3 residues before the CDR3 finishes, and the germline J gene fills in the end. The gene calls are TRBV19 and TRBJ2-7, with 12 bases that match TRBD2. The CDR3 has 16 amino acids. After removal of 5 bases from V and 4 bases from J, the junction contained 9 bases not matched to a gene. Germline lookup yields CDR1 LNHDA and CDR2 SQIVND (reference sequence). The CDR3 DNA, read in part, is TGTGCCAGTAGTCTGTCGACTAGCGGGAGCACTTACGAG. Its protein product is CASSLSTSGSTYE. The whole CDR3 reads CASSLSTSGSTYEQYF.

At least ten counts were recorded for this clone. Coverage ceases 3 residues before the CDR3 finishes, and the germline J gene fills in the end. The chain carries TRBV29-1 and TRBJ2-1, with 8 bases identical to TRBD1. CDR3 length: 15 residues. Germline loops: CDR1 SQVTM, CDR2 ANQGSEA. The junction had 8 bases not matched to a gene; V was cut back by 2 bases and J by 5 bases. The covered CDR3 bases are TGCAGCGTTGAATTGACAGGGGTTGTACACAATGAG. Residues: CSVELTGVVHNE. The whole CDR3 sequence is CSVELTGVVHNEQFF.

This clone showed up just a few times. The DNA ends 3 residues before the CDR3 does, and the rest of the CDR3 is filled in from the germline J gene. The chain carries TRBV18 and TRBJ1-4; 8 bases align to TRBD1. From germline, CDR1 is KGHSH and CDR2 LQKENI. V was pared by 4 bases and J by 7 bases, with 14 bases of the junction left unmatched. The CDR3 sequence is 17 residues long. CDR3: CASSRPGQASGGEKLFF. The sequenced part of the CDR3 DNA is TGTGCCAGCTCACGACCGGGACAGGCGTCGGGGGGTGAAAAA. Using reference TRBV18 and TRBJ1-4 for the parts outside the CDR3, the full variable domain is NAGVMQNPRHLVRRRGQEARLRCSPMKGHSHVYWYRQLPEEGLKFMVYLQKENIIDESGMPKERFSAEFPKEGPSILRIQQVVRGDSAAYFCASSRPGQASGGEKLFFGSGTQLSVL.

This clone was found many times. The read terminates 3 residues ahead of where the CDR3 ends, so the germline J gene completes it. The rearrangement links TRBV19 to TRBJ2-3, with TRBD2 as a possible D gene (6 bases). Germline CDR1 reads LNHDA; CDR2 reads SQIVND (reference sequence). This CDR3 contains 14 residues. Deletions cut 3 bases from V and 2 bases from J, with 9 bases between. CDR3 sequence reads: CASSISGNTDTQYF. CDR3 bases read: TGTGCCAGTAGTATTAGCGGCAACACAGATACG.

Of note for this clone: The read gets to within 3 residues of the CDR3 end, and the germline J gene fills in the rest. The chain uses TRBV19 and TRBJ1-2; 10 bases align to TRBD1. This CDR3 region has 11 residues. The V segment lost 11 bases and the J segment 6 bases; nucleotides outside the gene matches: 3. Germline-derived CDR1 and CDR2 are LNHDA and SQIVND (reference sequence). Incomplete CDR3 DNA: TGTGCCGACAGGGGGCGAAATGGC. Translation gives CADRGRNG. The CDR3 in its entirety is CADRGRNGYTF.

The table lists this clone with a few counts. The missing CDR3 end, 3 residues past where the read stops, is filled in from the germline J gene. V gene TRBV2 combines with J gene TRBJ1-1; no clear D gene. Looked up from germline, CDR1 is SNHLY and CDR2 is FYNNEI. With 5 bases removed from V and 7 bases from J, the gap between germline ends came to 14 bases. CDR3 length: 13 amino acids. This CDR3 reads CASSTQGGVEAFF. The sequenced part of the CDR3 DNA is TGTGCCAGCAGTACCCAAGGCGGTGTTGAA.

As for this clone: With the read ending 3 residues before the CDR3 end, the germline J gene is used to fill in that end. This chain connects TRBV18 to TRBJ1-1; 11 bases are a match to TRBD1. This CDR3 is built from 16 residues. With V trimmed by 6 bases and J by 5 bases, 11 bases remained unmatched. CDR1 KGHSH and CDR2 LQKENI come from the germline V gene. CDR3 region: CASSFGQGATRTEAFF. The sequenced part of the CDR3 DNA is TGTGCCAGCTCCTTCGGACAGGGGGCAACTCGGACTGAA.

This clone was counted ten times or more. The CDR3 is cut off 3 residues early in the read; its end comes from the germline J gene. This chain uses TRBV18 with TRBJ2-3; TRBD2 might be the D (6 bases). The germline V gene encodes CDR1 KGHSH and CDR2 LQKENI. This CDR3 is built from 15 residues. Deletions cut 2 bases from V and 2 bases from J, with 11 bases between. The CDR3 DNA, read in part, is TGTGCCAGCTCACCAGTAGCGGCATCCACAGATACG. Protein: CASSPVAASTDT. The whole CDR3 reads CASSPVAASTDTQYF.

Concerning this clone: The CDR3 extends 3 residues past the end of the read, so its final part is completed from the germline J gene. The chain employs TRBV20-1 and TRBJ2-1; 8 bases are shared with TRBD1. The junction had 6 bases not matched to a gene; V was cut back by 6 bases and J by 2 bases. Germline lookup yields CDR1 DFQATT and CDR2 SNEGSKA (reference sequence). This CDR3 has 14 residues. The CDR3 bases that were read are TGCAGTGCCCTTCAACAGGGGGCCTACAATGAG. Translating gives CSALQQGAYNE. The entire CDR3 protein is CSALQQGAYNEQFF.

Points on this clone: The CDR3 is cut off 3 residues early in the read; its end comes from the germline J gene. Within the sample, other DNA sequences also encode this same CDR3. This chain joins TRBV18 and TRBJ2-3; maybe TRBD2 (5 bases). Trimming cost V 3 bases and J 6 bases, with 16 bases left between them. Germline CDR1 KGHSH, CDR2 LQKENI. The CDR3 has 15 amino acids. CDR3 sequence reads: CASSPSTGNKDTQYF. CDR3 bases read: TGTGCCAGCTCACCTTCGACGGGGAACAAGGATACG.

With respect to this clone: The missing CDR3 end, 3 residues past where the read stops, is filled in from the germline J gene. This chain links TRBV18 with TRBJ2-7; TRBD1 is a possible D gene (5 bases). Germline lookup yields CDR1 KGHSH and CDR2 LQKENI. With 2 bases removed from V and 4 bases from J, the gap between germline ends came to 9 bases. This CDR3 contains 13 residues. Here the CDR3 reads CASSPATEYEQYF. The CDR3 bases that were read are TGTGCCAGCTCACCAGCGACAGAATACGAG.

This clone has more than one count but fewer than ten. CDR3: CASSLQRYTEAFF. Incomplete CDR3 DNA: TGTGCCAGCAGCTTACAACGGTACACTGAA. The chain has TRBV7-6 and TRBJ1-1; no reliable D call. Sequencing ends 3 residues short of the CDR3 end; the germline J gene provides the rest. The V gene's germline CDR1 is SGHVS and CDR2 FNYEAQ. The ends were cut back, 2 bases at V and 3 bases at J, with 7 bases in the middle. This CDR3 contains 13 residues. The whole variable domain, remainder taken from reference TRBV7-6 and TRBJ1-1, is GAGVSQSPRYKVTKRGQDVALRCDPISGHVSLYWYRQALGQGPEFLTYFNYEAQQDKSGLPNDRFSAERPEGSISTLTIQRTEQRDSAMYRCASSLQRYTEAFFGQGTRLTVV.

Worth noting for this clone: Read data end 3 residues before the CDR3 end; the end is taken from the germline J gene. This chain uses TRBV18 with TRBJ2-4; the D is unclear. This CDR3 spans 14 amino acids. Trimming stripped 1 base from V and 2 bases from J, with 6 bases between. In germline, CDR1 is KGHSH, CDR2 LQKENI. The CDR3 reads CASSPQNSKNIQYF. The DNA read from the CDR3 is TGTGCCAGCTCACCACAAAACTCCAAAAACATT.

At least ten counts were recorded for this clone. The CDR3 loop reads CASTSRQGAYEQYF. The sequenced part of the CDR3 DNA is TGTGCCAGTACCTCGAGACAGGGTGCCTACGAG. The chain recombines TRBV19 with TRBJ2-7; 7 bases agree with TRBD1. Coverage ceases 3 residues before the CDR3 finishes, and the germline J gene fills in the end. Germline CDR1 reads LNHDA; CDR2 reads SQIVND (reference sequence). CDR3 size: 14 residues. After removal of 7 bases from V and 2 bases from J, the junction contained 8 bases not matched to a gene.

Regarding this clone: The CDR3 end is not reached by the read, which stops 3 residues before it; the germline J gene fills it in. The rearrangement links TRBV5-1 to TRBJ2-7, with 12 positions matching TRBD2. The V segment lost 0 bases and the J segment 5 bases; nucleotides outside the gene matches: 9. CDR1 SGHRS and CDR2 YFSETQ come from the germline V gene. This CDR3 region has 17 residues. This CDR3 is CASSLGLAGVLVHEQYF. The CDR3 DNA, read in part, is TGCGCCAGCAGCTTGGGACTAGCGGGAGTCTTAGTCCACGAG.

This clone was counted only a few times. The missing CDR3 end, 3 residues past where the read stops, is filled in from the germline J gene. The chain couples TRBV5-1 to TRBJ2-5; 9 bases match TRBD2. The V gene end was trimmed by 0 bases and the J gene end by 0 bases; junction bases not matched to a gene: 0. CDR3 length equals 15 residues. Per germline, CDR1 SGHRS and CDR2 YFSETQ. CDR3 amino acids: CASSLGLADQETQYF. Partial CDR3 DNA: TGCGCCAGCAGCTTGGGACTAGCGGACCAAGAGACC.

For this clone: Coverage ceases 3 residues before the CDR3 finishes, and the germline J gene fills in the end. The chain combines TRBV6-1 with TRBJ1-6, with D perhaps matching TRBD1 (6 bases). This CDR3 has 14 amino acids. Germline CDR1 reads MNHNS; CDR2 reads SASEGT. V lost 4 bases to trimming and J lost 9 bases, with 13 bases between them. The DNA read from the CDR3 is TGTGCCAGCAGTGCAAGACAGGACGGTTCACCC. Its protein is CASSARQDGSP. The whole CDR3 reads CASSARQDGSPLHF.

A few counts support this clone. The CDR3 goes on 3 residues after the read ends, and that part is filled in from the germline J gene. The V gene is TRBV18, the J gene TRBJ1-1; 10 bases align to TRBD1. Germline loops: CDR1 KGHSH, CDR2 LQKENI. The CDR3 totals 16 residues. Trimming cost V 3 bases and J 6 bases; bases outside gene matches: 10. This CDR3 reads CASSPRQGAWGAEAFF. CDR3 bases read: TGTGCCAGCTCACCTCGACAGGGGGCCTGGGGGGCTGAA.

With regard to this clone: The read ends 3 residues shy of where the CDR3 ends; the end is completed using the germline J gene. This sequence joins TRBV7-6 and TRBJ2-3, with D hard to call. Germline V gives CDR1 SGHVS, CDR2 FNYEAQ. Trimming shortened V by 5 bases and J by 8 bases, and 8 bases separated the two germline ends. This CDR3 is built from 11 residues. CDR3 DNA, as far as it was read: TGTGCCAGCAGCAGGATAGCTACG. It yields the protein CASSRIAT. The complete CDR3 protein is CASSRIATQYF.

Comment on this clone: The CDR3 is cut off 3 residues early in the read; its end comes from the germline J gene. The J gene is TRBJ2-3, the V gene TRBV18, with 10 bases fitting TRBD2. Looked up from germline, CDR1 is KGHSH and CDR2 is LQKENI. J lost 2 bases, V lost 6 bases, and 17 bases had no gene match. This CDR3 contains 19 residues. Here the CDR3 reads CASSPQKTSGYPPTDTQYF. The part of the CDR3 DNA that was read is TGTGCCAGCTCGCCTCAGAAGACTAGCGGGTACCCCCCCACAGATACG. The whole variable domain, filled in from reference TRBV18 and TRBJ2-3, reads NAGVMQNPRHLVRRRGQEARLRCSPMKGHSHVYWYRQLPEEGLKFMVYLQKENIIDESGMPKERFSAEFPKEGPSILRIQQVVRGDSAAYFCASSPQKTSGYPPTDTQYFGPGTRLTVL.

This clone was counted many times. Sequencing ends 3 residues short of the CDR3 end; the germline J gene provides the rest. This chain joins TRBV10-3 and TRBJ2-2; TRBD1 matches 11 bases. Looked up from germline, CDR1 is ENHRY and CDR2 is SYGVKD. J lost 7 bases, V lost 6 bases, and 10 bases had no gene match. The CDR3 is made up of 16 amino acids. This chain's CDR3 is CAISDGRTGGGGELFF. CDR3 DNA, as far as it was read: TGTGCCATCAGCGATGGGAGGACAGGGGGCGGCGGGGAG.

A word on this clone: Read sequence stops 3 residues before the CDR3 end, and the germline J gene provides the missing end. The V and J genes are TRBV18 and TRBJ2-2; TRBD1 agrees at 8 bases. Germline values: CDR1 KGHSH, CDR2 LQKENI. The CDR3 is 13 residues long. J was trimmed by 6 bases and V by 4 bases; bases with no gene match: 1. CDR3 in amino acids: CASSQDRAGELFF. The DNA read from the CDR3 is TGTGCCAGCTCACAGGACAGGGCCGGGGAG.

This clone was seen a handful of times. The sequenced fragment ends 3 residues before the CDR3 boundary, so the rest is inferred from the germline J gene. This sequence joins TRBV19 and TRBJ2-5, with TRBD1 as a possible D gene (5 bases). Germline V gene lookup returns CDR1 LNHDA and CDR2 SQIVND (reference sequence). The CDR3 loop spans 14 amino acids. Trimming left V 2 bases short and J 4 bases short, with 11 bases between. The CDR3: CASSITGRVETQYF. CDR3 DNA, as far as it was read: TGTGCCAGTAGTATAACAGGTCGGGTAGAGACC.

This clone has just a few counts. The read terminates 3 residues before the CDR3 end, so the remaining end is supplied by the germline J gene. This chain joins TRBV6-2 or TRBV6-3 and TRBJ2-7, with 10 bases matching TRBD2. From germline, CDR1 is MNHEY and CDR2 SVGEGT. Trimming took 7 bases from V and 4 from J; bases not matched to a gene: 7. CDR3 length: 14 residues. CDR3: CASTPSSGSYEQYF. CDR3 DNA (partial): TGTGCCAGCACACCATCTAGCGGGAGTTACGAG.

CDR3 residues: CASSIGRGIDEQFF. The part of the CDR3 DNA that was read is TGTGCCAGTAGTATAGGAAGGGGGATCGATGAG. The chain recombines TRBV19 with TRBJ2-1; TRBD1 is a possible D gene (6 bases). The DNA ends 3 residues before the CDR3 does, and the rest of the CDR3 is filled in from the germline J gene. In germline, CDR1 is LNHDA, CDR2 SQIVND (reference sequence). Trimming pared 1 base from V and 8 bases from J, leaving 12 bases between. This CDR3 contains 14 residues.

With respect to this clone: The read is 3 residues too short to cover the CDR3 end, so that end is filled in from the germline J gene. This chain connects TRBV7-9 to TRBJ1-1; D remains unclear. V lost 5 bases to trimming and J lost 6 bases, with 16 bases between them. Germline V CDR1 and CDR2: SEHNR, FQNEAQ (reference sequence). CDR3 length: 14 amino acids. The sequenced CDR3 bases are TGTGCCAGCAGCCTAGACAACAGAGGGCCTGAA. This sequence encodes CASSLDNRGPE. The whole CDR3 region reads CASSLDNRGPEAFF. Drawing the rest from reference TRBV7-9 and TRBJ1-1, the complete variable domain is DTGVSQNPRHKITKRGQNVTFRCDPISEHNRLYWYRQTLGQGPEFLTYFQNEAQLEKSRLLSDRFSAERPKGSFSTLEIQRTEQGDSAMYLCASSLDNRGPEAFFGQGTRLTVV.

This clone has a count of ten or more. The covered CDR3 bases are TGTGCCAGCAGTGCAGAGGGGGTCGTCTCCTACAATGAG. It is translated as CASSAEGVVSYNE. The full CDR3 sequence reads CASSAEGVVSYNEQFF. The genes are TRBV2 and TRBJ2-1, with D maybe TRBD1 (6 bases). The CDR3 end is not reached by the read, which stops 3 residues before it; the germline J gene fills it in. The length of the CDR3 is 16 residues. Germline V gives CDR1 SNHLY, CDR2 FYNNEI. The V and J ends lost 4 bases and 0 bases respectively, with 13 bases between them.

This clone was seen at least ten times. The CDR3: CAISEGSGGTDTQYF. The sequenced CDR3 bases are TGTGCCATCAGTGAGGGAAGCGGGGGGACAGATACG. The chain recombines TRBV10-3 with TRBJ2-3, with 9 bases identical to TRBD2. The read is 3 residues too short to cover the CDR3 end, so that end is filled in from the germline J gene. V trimming: 2 bases; J trimming: 3 bases; junction bases outside the gene matches: 3. CDR1 is ENHRY, CDR2 SYGVKD, per germline. CDR3 size: 15 residues.